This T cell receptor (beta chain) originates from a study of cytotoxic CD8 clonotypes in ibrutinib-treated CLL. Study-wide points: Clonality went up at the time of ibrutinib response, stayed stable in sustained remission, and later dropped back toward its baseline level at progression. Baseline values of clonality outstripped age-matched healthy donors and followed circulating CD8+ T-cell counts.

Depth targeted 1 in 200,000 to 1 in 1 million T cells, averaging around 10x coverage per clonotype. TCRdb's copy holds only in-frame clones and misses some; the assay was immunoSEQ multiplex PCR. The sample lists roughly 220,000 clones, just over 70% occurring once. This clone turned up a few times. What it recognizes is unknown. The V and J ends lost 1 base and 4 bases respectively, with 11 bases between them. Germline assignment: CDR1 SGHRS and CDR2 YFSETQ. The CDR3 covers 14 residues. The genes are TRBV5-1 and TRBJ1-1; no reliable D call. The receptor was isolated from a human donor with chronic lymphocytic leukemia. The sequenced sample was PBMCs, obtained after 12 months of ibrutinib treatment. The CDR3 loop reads CASSLRGGGTEAFF. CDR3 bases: TGCGCCAGCAGCTTGCGGGGAGGAGGCACTGAAGCTTTCTTT.